These 28 T cell receptor beta chains originate from one sample sequenced in a study of CD8 T cells in Susac syndrome. Reverse transcription of roughly 0.45 to 1 ug RNA used random hexamers. Each CDR3 protein gets one entry after TCRdb re-called the immunoSEQ multiplex PCR reads with MiXCR. The data hold 130,000 to 150,000 distinct CDR3 sequences, with 90% to 95% observed a single time. The material sequenced was CD8+ T cells from PBMCs. These receptors were obtained from a human donor in good health.

This rearrangement joins TRBV29-1 to TRBJ2-5, with D possibly being TRBD2 (5 bases). CDR3 length equals 12 residues. Germline loops: CDR1 SQVTM, CDR2 ANQGSEA. The germline V and J ends were trimmed by 5 bases and 5 bases, with 12 bases remaining between them. Here the CDR3 DNA reads TGCAGCGTTTTGGCTAGCCCGGAGACCCAGTACTTC. This encodes CSVLASPETQYF.

This chain joins TRBV12-3 or TRBV12-4 and TRBJ1-2; 8 bases agree with TRBD1. The CDR3 consists of 13 residues. Trimming at V came to 6 bases and at J to 6 bases, leaving 6 bases not matched to a gene. This chain's CDR3 is CASSPGQGHGYTF. The CDR3 DNA sequence: TGTGCCAGCAGCCCCGGACAGGGACATGGCTACACCTTC.

This rearrangement joins TRBV7-2 to TRBJ2-7; 8 nucleotides line up with TRBD1. This CDR3 contains 15 residues. The V segment lost 6 bases and the J segment 0 bases; nucleotides outside the gene matches: 7. Germline V CDR1 and CDR2: SGHTA, FQGNSA. DNA of the CDR3: TGTGCCAGCAGTCCCGGACAGGGCCTCTCCTACGAGCAGTACTTC. Translating it yields CASSPGQGLSYEQYF.

This rearrangement joins TRBV10-3 to TRBJ2-1; 11 positions agree with TRBD2. V was clipped by 4 bases and J by 8 bases; unmatched bases: 7. Germline CDR1 and CDR2: ENHRY and SYGVKD. This CDR3 has 15 amino acids. CDR3 amino acids: CAISVSGRAGDEQFF. In nucleotides, the CDR3 is TGTGCCATCAGTGTTAGCGGGAGGGCGGGAGATGAGCAGTTCTTC.

This chain links TRBV12-3 or TRBV12-4 with TRBJ2-7, with D perhaps TRBD2 (6 bases). V was shortened by 3 bases and J by 3 bases, with 15 bases between the two germline ends. The CDR3 is 15 residues long. As DNA, the CDR3 is TGTGCCAGCAGTTTCGTGAGTCAGGGACTCTACGAGCAGTACTTC. Its protein is CASSFVSQGLYEQYF.

V usage is TRBV29-1 and J usage is TRBJ2-1; D is possibly TRBD1 (6 bases). Looked up from germline, CDR1 is SQVTM and CDR2 is ANQGSEA. This CDR3 is built from 12 residues. The ends were cut back, 3 bases at V and 6 bases at J, with 9 bases in the middle. In DNA form, the CDR3 reads TGCAGCGTTGAGGTAGGGGGCAATGAGCAGTTCTTC. Protein: CSVEVGGNEQFF.

Here the CDR3 DNA reads TGCGCCAGCAGCCAAGTTTTTATGGCAGAGCCTACCTACGAGCAGTACTTC. It translates to CASSQVFMAEPTYEQYF. V and J are TRBV4-3 and TRBJ2-7; D unresolved. Germline V gene lookup returns CDR1 LGHNA and CDR2 YSLEER. Trimming removed 1 base at V and 2 bases at J, with 18 bases between. There are 17 residues in the CDR3.

This clonotype turned up a few times. The rearrangement uses TRBV7-9 and TRBJ2-1, with 7 bases aligning to TRBD1. After removal of 5 bases from V and 0 bases from J, the junction contained 7 bases not matched to a gene. The germline CDR1 and CDR2 sequences are SEHNR and FQNEAQ (reference sequence). The CDR3 is made up of 16 amino acids. The CDR3 DNA reads TGTGCCAGCAGCCCCAGGACAGGAAGCTCCTACAATGAGCAGTTCTTC. This encodes CASSPRTGSSYNEQFF.

The rearrangement joins TRBV27 to TRBJ2-5; 8 positions agree with TRBD1. J gave up 5 bases and V 6 bases, and 14 bases lay outside the gene matches. Germline V CDR1 and CDR2: MNHEY, SMNVEV (reference sequence). This CDR3 is built from 16 residues. The CDR3 region has the DNA TGTGCCAGCAGGGGGACCGGACAGGGTGGTTGGGAGACCCAGTACTTC. Amino acids: CASRGTGQGGWETQYF.

This clonotype was observed a few times. V gene TRBV29-1 combines with J gene TRBJ2-7; 7 bases are a match to TRBD1. Unmatched junction bases numbered 8, after V lost 2 bases and J lost 4 bases. This CDR3 region has 14 residues. Germline V lookup: CDR1 SQVTM, CDR2 ANQGSEA. This CDR3 reads CSVETGAIPYEQYF. The CDR3 region has the DNA TGCAGCGTTGAAACAGGGGCGATACCTTACGAGCAGTACTTC.

The V and J genes are TRBV29-1 and TRBJ1-5, with TRBD1 identical over 8 bases. Losses at the gene ends were 3 bases for V and 6 bases for J; bases not matched to a gene: 4. Germline V gene lookup returns CDR1 SQVTM and CDR2 ANQGSEA. CDR3 length: 13 residues. Here the CDR3 DNA reads TGCAGCGTTGAGACAGGGGAAGGTCAGCCCCAGCATTTT. It yields the protein CSVETGEGQPQHF.

The DNA of the CDR3 is TGTGCCAGCAGTTTACGCGGGAGCGGAGATACGCAGTATTTT. Its translation: CASSLRGSGDTQYF. V is TRBV12-3 or TRBV12-4 and J is TRBJ2-3; 7 bases align to TRBD2. This CDR3 is built from 14 residues. The ends lost 2 bases at V and 5 bases at J; junction bases unmatched: 4.

The chain couples TRBV18 to TRBJ2-5; D is unresolved. The length of the CDR3 is 14 residues. Germline CDR1 reads KGHSH; CDR2 reads LQKENI. V was cut by 8 bases and J by 3 bases, with 16 bases left in between. CDR3 amino acids: CASIYQENEETQYF. CDR3 DNA sequence: TGTGCCAGCATCTATCAGGAGAATGAAGAGACCCAGTACTTC.

The chain recombines TRBV5-4 with TRBJ2-5; D is undetermined. V was trimmed by 1 base and J by 2 bases, leaving 9 bases between them. Germline V gives CDR1 SGHNT, CDR2 YYREEE (reference sequence). This CDR3 is built from 14 residues. DNA of the CDR3: TGTGCCAGCAGCTTGTGGGCAGATCAAGAGACCCAGTACTTC. Residues: CASSLWADQETQYF.

The chain couples TRBV29-1 to TRBJ1-5; TRBD1 is a possible D gene (5 bases). Germline loops: CDR1 SQVTM, CDR2 ANQGSEA. Trimming shortened V by 7 bases and J by 2 bases, and 18 bases separated the two germline ends. This CDR3 has 15 amino acids. CDR3 in DNA: TGCAGCGCCTCCTGGGGGGGTGTCGGCAATCAGCCCCAGCATTTT. This encodes CSASWGGVGNQPQHF.

This rearrangement joins TRBV4-3 to TRBJ1-5; D uncertain. Trimming cost V 0 bases and J 7 bases, with 13 bases left between them. The V gene's germline CDR1 is LGHNA and CDR2 YSLEER. This CDR3 region has 15 residues. The CDR3 is CASSQDLGNHQPQHF. In DNA, the CDR3 is TGCGCCAGCAGCCAAGATTTGGGTAACCACCAGCCCCAGCATTTT.

This chain connects TRBV7-9 to TRBJ2-7, with 8 bases fitting TRBD1. This CDR3 is 16 amino acids long. The V segment lost 5 bases and the J segment 5 bases; nucleotides outside the gene matches: 14. Germline V gene sequence: CDR1 SEHNR, CDR2 FQNEAQ (reference sequence). CDR3 DNA: TGTGCCAGCAGCCCTCTATCTCTCAGGGGGCACGACGAGCAGTACTTC. It specifies CASSPLSLRGHDEQYF.

The rearrangement uses TRBV27 and TRBJ1-5; D is unresolved. The CDR3 spans 14 residues. Germline V gene data show CDR1 as MNHEY and CDR2 as SMNVEV (reference sequence). Trimming removed 5 bases from V and 6 bases from J, with 14 bases in between. The CDR3 loop reads CASSRLGEGQPQHF. DNA of the CDR3: TGTGCCAGCAGTAGGTTGGGCGAGGGTCAGCCCCAGCATTTT.

The V gene is TRBV29-1, the J gene TRBJ2-7; a possible D gene is TRBD1 (6 bases). The CDR3 sequence is 11 residues long. The V and J ends lost 6 bases and 3 bases respectively, with 9 bases between them. Germline CDR1 reads SQVTM; CDR2 reads ANQGSEA. The CDR3 reads CSVWTDYEQYF. DNA for the CDR3: TGCAGCGTCTGGACAGACTACGAGCAGTACTTC.

V gene TRBV5-4 combines with J gene TRBJ2-7, with 9 bases matching TRBD1. Germline V gene sequence: CDR1 SGHNT, CDR2 YYREEE (reference sequence). The junction had 9 bases not matched to a gene; V was cut back by 1 base and J by 7 bases. CDR3 length: 15 amino acids. CDR3 coding DNA: TGTGCCAGCAGCTTGAAAGGACAGGGGCTGGAGGAGCAGTACTTC. This translates into CASSLKGQGLEEQYF.

The genes are TRBV23-1 and TRBJ2-5; 8 nucleotides align to TRBD1. TRBV23-1 is labeled an ORF, and its function is uncertain. Trimming removed 3 bases from V and 2 bases from J; junction bases left unmatched: 11. The length of the CDR3 is 17 residues. CDR3 bases: TGCGCCAGCAGTCAGCATCACCGCGGACAGGGTCAAGAGACCCAGTACTTC. Residues: CASSQHHRGQGQETQYF.

The V gene is TRBV7-2, the J gene TRBJ2-5; 8 bases align to TRBD2. J gave up 1 base and V 5 bases, and 6 bases lay outside the gene matches. Germline V CDR1 and CDR2: SGHTA, FQGNSA. The CDR3 covers 15 residues. CDR3 DNA: TGTGCCAGCAGCGTCGGACTAGCCGGCCAAGAGACCCAGTACTTC. This sequence encodes CASSVGLAGQETQYF.

This chain links TRBV11-2 with TRBJ2-1; D is uncertain. Germline V gene sequence: CDR1 SGHAT, CDR2 FQNNGV. This CDR3 has 11 residues. The V end was cut by 3 bases, the J end by 8 bases, with 5 bases between. The CDR3 loop is CASSFFHEQFF. The CDR3 DNA reads as TGTGCCAGCAGCTTTTTCCATGAGCAGTTCTTC.

This clonotype was seen a handful of times. This sequence joins TRBV29-1 and TRBJ2-7, with D perhaps matching TRBD1 or TRBD2 (5 bases each). V was shortened by 5 bases and J by 2 bases, with 10 bases between the two germline ends. Germline V gives CDR1 SQVTM, CDR2 ANQGSEA. The CDR3 is made up of 12 amino acids. CDR3 loop: CSVLRGPYEQYF. CDR3 DNA sequence: TGCAGCGTTCTCCGGGGCCCCTACGAGCAGTACTTC.

The chain uses TRBV4-2 and TRBJ1-5; tentative D call: TRBD1 (5 bases). Trimming took 0 bases from V and 7 from J, leaving 10 bases between them. The CDR3 spans 14 residues. Germline CDR1 is LGHNA and CDR2 is YNFKEQ. CDR3 sequence (DNA): TGTGCCAGCAGCCAAGATCCGGGGGAACAGCCCCAGCATTTT. Protein sequence: CASSQDPGEQPQHF.

In nucleotides, the CDR3 is TGTGCCAGCACTGGGCGGGGGCCCGGGGAGCTGTTTTTT. Amino acids: CASTGRGPGELFF. V usage is TRBV6-5 and J usage is TRBJ2-2, with D possibly TRBD2 on 7 matching bases. Looked up from germline, CDR1 is MNHEY and CDR2 is SVGAGI. This CDR3 is 13 amino acids long. Trimming stripped 7 bases from V and 6 bases from J, with 12 bases between.

This clonotype was observed a single time. This chain uses TRBV28 with TRBJ1-2; TRBD1 matches 8 bases. In germline, CDR1 is MDHEN, CDR2 SYDVKM. V trimming: 3 bases; J trimming: 3 bases; junction bases outside the gene matches: 3. The CDR3 spans 14 residues. The CDR3 nucleotides are TGTGCCAGCAGTTTCAGGGGGCGGCACTATGGCTACACCTTC. As protein: CASSFRGRHYGYTF.

The V gene is TRBV27, the J gene TRBJ2-2; maybe TRBD1 (5 bases). Trimming left V 10 bases short and J 1 base short, with 16 bases between. CDR1 is MNHEY, CDR2 SMNVEV, per germline (reference sequence). This CDR3 comprises 15 residues. The CDR3 DNA follows: TGTGCCACCCAGTGGACACCGGAGAACACCGGGGAGCTGTTTTTT. Its translation: CATQWTPENTGELFF.